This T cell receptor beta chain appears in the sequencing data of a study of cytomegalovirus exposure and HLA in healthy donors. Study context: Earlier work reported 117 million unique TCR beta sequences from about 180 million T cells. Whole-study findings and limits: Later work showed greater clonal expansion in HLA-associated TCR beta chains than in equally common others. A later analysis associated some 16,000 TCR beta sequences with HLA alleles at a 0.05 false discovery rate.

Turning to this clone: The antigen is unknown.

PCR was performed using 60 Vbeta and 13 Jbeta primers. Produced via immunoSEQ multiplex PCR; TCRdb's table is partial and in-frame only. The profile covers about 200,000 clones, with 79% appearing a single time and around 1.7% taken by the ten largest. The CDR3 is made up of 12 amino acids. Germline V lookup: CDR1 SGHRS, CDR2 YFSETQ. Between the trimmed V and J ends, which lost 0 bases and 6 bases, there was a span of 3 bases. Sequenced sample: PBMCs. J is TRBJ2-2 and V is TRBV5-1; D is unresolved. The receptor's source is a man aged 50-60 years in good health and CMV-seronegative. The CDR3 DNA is TGCGCCAGCAGCTTGGCGGCCGGGGAGCTGTTTTTT. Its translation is CASSLAAGELFF.